The entry below gives a single T cell receptor (beta chain) sequence along with its context. Its antigen is currently unknown. The germline gene is not matched at one end of the junction; a read error may be the cause. In germline, CDR1 is MDHEN, CDR2 SYDVKM. This CDR3 comprises 13 residues. Through Arm-PCR of CDR3 regions and iRepertoire HTBI primers, TCR beta libraries were built. TCRdb reprocessed the multiplex PCR reads with MiXCR, giving one entry per CDR3 protein. The sample includes 400,000 to 550,000 distinct CDR3 sequences, about 17% of them seen just once. The data originate from a study of regulatory T cells in long-lasting Graves disease. Across the whole study: Less than 3 months of antithyroid drugs had been taken by newly diagnosed Graves' patients.

Findings and limits, study-wide: Peripheral blood alone, not thyroid tissue, underwent study. Favored usage of TRBV28, TRBJ1-2 and TRBJ2-5 was recorded in persistent disease.

As to time point: newly diagnosed GD, antithyroid drugs for less than 3 months. Extracted RNA from PBMCs served as the source of the TCR library. These data also featured in a second study, about T cells in Graves' hyperthyroidism and ophthalmopathy. As that study records: The hyperthyroidism patients had all been newly diagnosed, and their disease duration was under 2 months. Their ages ranged from 18 to 65 years.

V and J are TRBV28 and TRBJ2-7; 9 bases line up with TRBD1. The specimen was peripheral blood mononuclear cells (PBMCs), collected at new diagnosis, from a patient treated with antithyroid drugs. This sequence originates from a young woman with Graves disease. Here the CDR3 reads CASRTGGQGLWVW. The CDR3 coding sequence is TGTGCCAGCAGGACGGGGGGACAGGGCCTTTGGGTGTGG.